The rows below give T cell receptor beta chains drawn from one sample of a study of T-cell reconstitution after alpha-beta-depleted transplantation in children. From the PCR reads, TCRdb called clonotypes with MiXCR, one entry per CDR3 protein. The sample has about 610,000 distinct CDR3 sequences; about 11% are singletons. The sequencing here drew on PBMCs from the stem cell graft donor, taken from the stem cell graft. The receptors here all came from a human donor who donated a stem cell graft to a child with acute myeloid leukemia. Both conserved end residues are part of each CDR3. Each record gives: V gene, J gene, clone size, D gene, CDR3 DNA, CDR3 protein. The D gene is left open where the match is weak. Where a row states a size, it is once, few, many or the class of an expanded clone; other rows omit it.

TRBV7-2	TRBJ2-7	few	TRBD2	TGTGCCAGCAGCGTTAGGTTGGGACTAGGATCCCACGAGCAGTACTTC	CASSVRLGLGSHEQYF
TRBV10-3	TRBJ2-3	.	.	TGTGCCATCAGTGCTCGGGATCTCACAGATACGCAGTATTTT	CAISARDLTDTQYF
TRBV7-8	TRBJ2-3	.	TRBD1	TGTGCCAGCAGCTTAGTTTCATGGGACAGGGTCCATACGCAGTATTTT	CASSLVSWDRVHTQYF
TRBV7-4	TRBJ2-3	few	TRBD2	TGTGCCAGCACTCTTAGCGGGAGCGATACGCAGTATTTT	CASTLSGSDTQYF
TRBV5-1	TRBJ2-3	.	TRBD2	TGCGCCAGCAGCCGGGGACTAGCGGTAGGGGATACGCAGTGTTTT	CASSRGLAVGDTQCF
TRBV20-1	TRBJ2-4	few	TRBD1	TGCAGTGCTAGAGACCGGAGCAGGGGGATGACCAAAAACATTCAGTACTTC	CSARDRSRGMTKNIQYF
TRBV11-2	TRBJ2-2	many	.	TGTGCCAGCAGCCAGGAAGGCGACACCGGGGAGCTGTTTTTT	CASSQEGDTGELFF
TRBV20-1	TRBJ2-1	few	TRBD2	TGCAGTGCTCCAGAGGTGACTGGCGGGAGAAAAAATGAGCAGTTCTTC	CSAPEVTGGRKNEQFF
TRBV5-1	TRBJ2-5	.	.	TGCGCCAGCAGCCCGGCAGGGATGCGGGAGACCCAGTACTTC	CASSPAGMRETQYF
TRBV10-3	TRBJ1-1	many	.	TGTGCCATCAGTGAGTCGTGGGGGAACACTGAAGCTTTCTTT	CAISESWGNTEAFF
TRBV10-3	TRBJ2-7	many	.	TGTGCCATCAGTGATCAAGCGGGCCTCACCTACGAGCAGTACTTC	CAISDQAGLTYEQYF
TRBV12-5	TRBJ2-2	.	.	TGTGCTTGCCTCCGGGCGAACACCGGGGAGCTGTTTTTT	CACLRANTGELFF
TRBV6-5	TRBJ2-1	.	.	TGTGCCAGCAGTTACACTAGTTTCTATGAGCAGTTCTTC	CASSYTSFYEQFF
TRBV7-9	TRBJ1-1	.	.	TGTGCCAGCAGCTTAGGATCAGGCATGAACACTGAAGCTTTCTTT	CASSLGSGMNTEAFF
TRBV20-1	TRBJ2-7	many	TRBD1	TGCAGTGCCACGTTACTCGGGACAGCGATGTCCTACGAGCAGTACTTC	CSATLLGTAMSYEQYF
TRBV27	TRBJ1-5	.	TRBD1	TGTGCCAGCCAGGAAATGACAGGGTCCTTGCAGCCCCAGCATTTT	CASQEMTGSLQPQHF
TRBV5-1	TRBJ2-5	many	TRBD1	TGCGCCAGCAGCTTGGCAGGGACAGGGGGCTTGATCGAGACCCAGTACTTC	CASSLAGTGGLIETQYF
TRBV19	TRBJ2-3	.	.	TGTGCCAGTAGTATAGTCGGTTCAGATACGCAGTATTTT	CASSIVGSDTQYF
TRBV20-1	TRBJ2-5	.	.	TGCAGTGCCGACGGCCAAGAGACCCAGTACTTC	CSADGQETQYF
TRBV19	TRBJ2-2	.	TRBD2	TGTGCCACCACGGGGAGGGGAGTAAGCACCGGGGAGCTGTTTTTT	CATTGRGVSTGELFF